These 7 T cell receptor beta chains were all obtained from the same sample, sequenced in a study of Ad26.COV2.S vaccination and SARS-CoV-2 variants. The sample's treatment: roughly 20 received Ad26.COV2.S at low or high dose, single or two shots; five or six received placebo; per-sample allocation not given. Following the first vaccine or placebo injection, samples were taken on day 63. Sequencing was performed with immunoSEQ multiplex PCR; in TCRdb, only in-frame clones are kept and a portion is missing. This table holds about 410,000 clones, about 85% found once. The sequencing used peripheral blood, collected in a trial of Ad26.COV2.S vaccine versus placebo. These receptors were taken from a person between 18 and 59 years old who received the Ad26.COV2.S COVID-19 vaccine or a placebo.

The V and J genes are TRBV19 and TRBJ2-5; 9 bases are shared with TRBD1. J gave up 5 bases and V 3 bases, and 7 bases lay outside the gene matches. The germline gives CDR1 LNHDA, CDR2 SQIVND (reference sequence). This CDR3 has 15 residues. CDR3 protein: CASSMVTGGQETQYF. The CDR3 region has the DNA TGTGCCAGTAGTATGGTCACAGGGGGCCAGGAGACCCAGTACTTC.

The chain joins TRBV4-1 to TRBJ2-7, with a possible D match to TRBD2 (6 bases). CDR1 and CDR2 (germline): MGHRA, YSYEKL. There are 15 residues in the CDR3. V lost 0 bases, J lost 4 bases, and 13 bases lay in between. DNA for the CDR3: TGCGCCAGCAGCCAAGACGGAGGGGTCCCATACGAGCAGTACTTC. Its translation is CASSQDGGVPYEQYF.

This chain links TRBV3-1 (or the pseudogene TRBV3-2) with TRBJ2-7; D not resolved. CDR1 and CDR2 (germline): LGHDT, YNNKEL (reference sequence). The CDR3 extends over 16 amino acids. Trimming cost V 0 bases and J 2 bases, with 14 bases left between them. In DNA, the CDR3 is TGTGCCAGCAGCCAAGAATCGTTACGAGGTACCTACGAGCAGTACTTC. Amino acid sequence: CASSQESLRGTYEQYF.

V is TRBV10-1 and J is TRBJ2-2; no definite D call. This CDR3 is 15 amino acids long. Germline CDR1 reads WNHNN; CDR2 reads SYGVQD (reference sequence). V was cut by 0 bases and J by 6 bases, with 11 bases left in between. This CDR3 is CASSESPWVSGELFF. CDR3 coding DNA: TGCGCCAGCAGTGAGTCGCCGTGGGTTTCCGGGGAGCTGTTTTTT.

The gene calls are TRBV18 and TRBJ1-2; a weak D match, TRBD1 (6 bases). There are 14 residues in the CDR3. CDR1 and CDR2 from the germline V gene are KGHSH and LQKENI. The V gene lost 3 bases and the J gene lost 6 bases, with 14 bases spanning the gap. The DNA of the CDR3 is TGTGCCAGCTCACCGGCGGACAGTTGGGATGGCTACACCTTC. Translated, it gives CASSPADSWDGYTF.

The rearrangement links TRBV3-1 (or the pseudogene TRBV3-2) to TRBJ1-1; a possible D gene is TRBD1 (5 bases). V was trimmed by 6 bases and J by 7 bases, leaving 9 bases between them. This CDR3 has 11 residues. The germline V gene encodes CDR1 LGHDT and CDR2 YNNKEL (reference sequence). CDR3 sequence (DNA): TGTGCCAGCAGTCTCGACAGTGAAGCTTTCTTT. Its translation: CASSLDSEAFF.

V and J are TRBV25-1 and TRBJ1-2; possibly TRBD1 for D (5 bases). CDR1 and CDR2 from the germline V gene are MGHDK and SYGVNS. The CDR3 runs 17 residues. V was shortened by 4 bases and J by 2 bases, with 20 bases between the two germline ends. CDR3 DNA: TGTGCCAGCAGTGGAATGGGGCGGTGGGACCTAAACTATGGCTACACCTTC. Amino acid sequence: CASSGMGRWDLNYGYTF.